The 25 T cell receptor beta chains in this list originate from one sample, sequenced in a study of blood T cell repertoires in COVID-19. Measured with immunoSEQ multiplex PCR; TCRdb has only the in-frame clones, and not every one. The sample lists fewer than 350,000 clones; about nine tenths were seen once. The specimen was PBMCs or T cells enriched from blood (not recorded which). These receptors all stem from a woman in her 30s with acute COVID-19.

This clone was counted a few times. V usage is TRBV6-5 and J usage is TRBJ2-1; 8 bases fit TRBD2. CDR1 is MNHEY and CDR2 is SVGAGI in the germline V gene. The CDR3 is 16 residues long. After removal of 4 bases from V and 5 bases from J, the junction contained 10 bases not matched to a gene. CDR3 coding DNA: TGTGCCAGCAGTTCCAGGGGACTAGTCGCACACAATGAGCAGTTCTTC. It specifies CASSSRGLVAHNEQFF.

V is TRBV28 and J is TRBJ2-7, with TRBD2 identical over 12 bases. This CDR3 is built from 19 residues. CDR1 is MDHEN, CDR2 SYDVKM, per germline. V trimming: 5 bases; J trimming: 6 bases; junction bases outside the gene matches: 20. CDR3 sequence: CASSPRDSTLGLAGSEQYF. The CDR3 DNA is TGTGCCAGCAGTCCCCGGGACAGCACTTTAGGACTAGCGGGAAGCGAGCAGTACTTC.

The rearrangement uses TRBV28 and TRBJ2-2, with a possible D match to TRBD1 (5 bases). The CDR3 has 13 amino acids. CDR1 and CDR2 (germline): MDHEN, SYDVKM. The V end lost 3 bases, the J end lost 6 bases, and 8 bases lay between the germline ends. The CDR3 DNA reads as TGTGCCAGCAGTTTCAGGGAATCCGGGGAGCTGTTTTTT. It encodes CASSFRESGELFF.

The CDR3 DNA reads as TGTGCCAGCAGCCAAGATGGGGGCAGGGGAAAGCAGCCCCAGCATTTT. Residues: CASSQDGGRGKQPQHF. The chain joins TRBV4-2 to TRBJ1-5; the D gene is possibly TRBD1 (6 bases). The CDR3 sequence is 16 residues long. Trimming shortened V by 0 bases and J by 7 bases, and 16 bases separated the two germline ends. CDR1 is LGHNA, CDR2 YNFKEQ, per germline.

The CDR3 sequence: CASSLSTGSNSPLHF. The DNA for the CDR3 is TGCGCCAGCAGCTTGTCGACAGGCAGTAATTCACCCCTCCACTTT. The rearrangement links TRBV5-1 to TRBJ1-6; D might be TRBD1 (6 bases). Per the germline V gene, CDR1 is SGHRS and CDR2 is YFSETQ. V was cut by 1 base and J by 6 bases, with 11 bases left in between. The CDR3 consists of 15 residues.

V is TRBV11-2 and J is TRBJ1-3; D is ambiguous. This CDR3 has 15 residues. The V gene's germline CDR1 is SGHAT and CDR2 FQNNGV. Trimming removed 5 bases from V and 4 bases from J, with 15 bases in between. The CDR3 bases are TGTGCCAGCAGCCCACACGGGCCGGGAGGAAACACCATATATTTT. The encoded protein is CASSPHGPGGNTIYF.

V is TRBV28 and J is TRBJ2-3; TRBD1 matches at 7 bases. Germline V lookup: CDR1 MDHEN, CDR2 SYDVKM. Unmatched junction bases numbered 9, after V lost 5 bases and J lost 1 base. This CDR3 spans 16 amino acids. This CDR3 is CASSAPQGPGTDTQYF. DNA of the CDR3: TGTGCCAGCAGTGCCCCACAGGGGCCGGGCACAGATACGCAGTATTTT.

The V and J genes are TRBV19 and TRBJ2-7; TRBD1 aligns across 11 bases. The V segment lost 3 bases and the J segment 9 bases; nucleotides outside the gene matches: 10. The V gene's germline CDR1 is LNHDA and CDR2 SQIVND (reference sequence). This CDR3 spans 15 amino acids. The CDR3 nucleotides are TGTGCCAGTAGTATTCGGGGACAGGGGGACCCATGGCAGTACTTC. Translating it yields CASSIRGQGDPWQYF.

The V call is TRBV29-1, the J call TRBJ2-1; D is perhaps TRBD1 (6 bases). This CDR3 has 14 residues. Trimming took off 7 bases at V and 6 bases at J, with 19 bases between the two ends. The germline gives CDR1 SQVTM, CDR2 ANQGSEA. The CDR3 loop reads CSAEGQGLINEQFF. The DNA of the CDR3 is TGCAGCGCCGAGGGCCAGGGGCTTATCAATGAGCAGTTCTTC.

The J gene is TRBJ2-1, the V gene TRBV6-5, with 9 bases that match TRBD1. J gave up 3 bases and V 6 bases, and 6 bases lay outside the gene matches. CDR1 is MNHEY and CDR2 is SVGAGI in the germline V gene. The CDR3 sequence is 15 residues long. Written as DNA, the CDR3 is TGTGCCAGCAGGCCGGGACAGGGCTTCTACAATGAGCAGTTCTTC. Its protein product is CASRPGQGFYNEQFF.

The chain employs TRBV7-9 and TRBJ1-1, with TRBD1 matching over 8 bases. The V gene's germline CDR1 is SEHNR and CDR2 FQNEAQ (reference sequence). The ends lost 3 bases at V and 1 base at J; junction bases unmatched: 13. The CDR3 is 18 amino acids. CDR3 in amino acids: CASSFGEQGAKKNTEAFF. CDR3 nucleotides: TGTGCCAGCAGCTTTGGCGAGCAGGGGGCGAAGAAGAACACTGAAGCTTTCTTT.

Details on this clone: The junction departs from germline at one end; a sequencing error may be responsible. V usage is TRBV7-7 and J usage is TRBJ2-1; 9 bases map to TRBD1. The CDR3 extends over 16 amino acids. CDR1 is SSHAT, CDR2 FNYEAQ, per germline (reference sequence). The CDR3 nucleotides are TGTGCTAGCAGCCCAAACACCGGGACAGGGCACAATGAGCAGTTCTTC. Encoded protein: CASSPNTGTGHNEQFF.

This clone was seen just once. This chain uses TRBV2 with TRBJ2-1; D not certain. The CDR3 is 14 residues long. V shed 3 bases and J shed 9 bases, with 15 bases lying between them. The germline gives CDR1 SNHLY, CDR2 FYNNEI. In nucleotides, the CDR3 is TGTGCCAGCAGTGACTACTCGAGTCTCGGTGAGCAGTTCTTC. Amino acids: CASSDYSSLGEQFF.

The rearrangement links TRBV19 to TRBJ2-1, with TRBD1 matching 10 bases. This CDR3 is 14 amino acids long. Germline assignment: CDR1 LNHDA and CDR2 SQIVND (reference sequence). Trimming took 6 bases from V and 7 from J; bases not matched to a gene: 6. Here the CDR3 reads CASSYRDRGNEQFF. The DNA of the CDR3 is TGTGCCAGTAGCTACCGGGACAGGGGTAATGAGCAGTTCTTC.

The chain links TRBV2 to TRBJ1-6; D is unclear. V was pared by 4 bases and J by 6 bases, with 13 bases between. CDR3 size: 15 residues. The germline V gene encodes CDR1 SNHLY and CDR2 FYNNEI. The CDR3 nucleotides read TGTGCCAGCAGTGCGGGAAGTCAGCTTAATTCACCCCTCCACTTT. Protein sequence: CASSAGSQLNSPLHF.

The V gene is TRBV5-1, the J gene TRBJ2-7; 11 nucleotides match TRBD2. Germline CDR1 and CDR2: SGHRS and YFSETQ. The J segment lost 4 bases and the V segment lost 6 bases, leaving 6 bases of the junction unmatched. CDR3 length: 14 amino acids. The CDR3: CASNVAGGPYEQYF. The CDR3 DNA reads as TGCGCCAGCAACGTAGCGGGAGGGCCTTACGAGCAGTACTTC.

The chain couples TRBV18 to TRBJ2-7, with D possibly matching TRBD2 (5 bases). The CDR3 spans 14 residues. V lost 3 bases and J lost 2, with 11 bases in between. Germline V gives CDR1 KGHSH, CDR2 LQKENI. The CDR3 DNA is TGTGCCAGCTCACCCACGGGAACCACCTACGAGCAGTACTTC. Its protein is CASSPTGTTYEQYF.

The V call is TRBV6-4, the J call TRBJ2-1, with 8 bases that match TRBD2. The V gene's germline CDR1 is MRHNA and CDR2 SNTAGT. With 4 bases clipped from V and 1 base from J, the junction kept 6 bases outside the gene matches. The CDR3 extends over 16 amino acids. The CDR3 bases are TGTGCCAGCAGTGCGTCTAGCGGGTCTTCCTACAATGAGCAGTTCTTC. Its protein product is CASSASSGSSYNEQFF.

The V and J genes are TRBV25-1 and TRBJ1-5; TRBD1 aligns across 7 bases. The CDR3 is 14 amino acids. V shed 4 bases and J 5 bases; nucleotides not matched to a gene: 5. Germline values: CDR1 MGHDK, CDR2 SYGVNS. CDR3 in DNA: TGTGCCAGCAGTGGGGCAGGGGGATATCAGCCCCAGCATTTT. Its protein product is CASSGAGGYQPQHF.

The DNA of the CDR3 is TGTGCCTGGAGTGTAATGGGGACAGAGGAAGCTTTCTTT. Translation: CAWSVMGTEEAFF. The chain employs TRBV30 and TRBJ1-1, with 7 bases that match TRBD1. From germline, CDR1 is GTSNPN and CDR2 SVGIG (reference sequence). V trimming: 0 bases; J trimming: 8 bases; junction bases outside the gene matches: 6. The CDR3 runs to 13 residues.

The rearrangement joins TRBV29-1 to TRBJ2-5, with 10 positions matching TRBD1. V was pared by 3 bases and J by 4 bases, with 5 bases of the junction left unmatched. Germline CDR1 is SQVTM and CDR2 is ANQGSEA. This CDR3 is 14 amino acids long. This chain's CDR3 is CSVEWTGGAETQYF. DNA for the CDR3: TGCAGCGTTGAGTGGACAGGGGGGGCAGAGACCCAGTACTTC.

The CDR3 here is CASTGRVSGNTIYF. DNA for the CDR3: TGTGCCAGCACCGGCAGGGTGTCTGGAAACACCATATATTTT. The chain is built from TRBV28 and TRBJ1-3, with a possible D match to TRBD1 (5 bases). V was clipped by 7 bases and J by 1 base, with 11 bases between them. This CDR3 comprises 14 residues. CDR1 is MDHEN and CDR2 is SYDVKM in the germline V gene.

This clone was seen once. The chain uses TRBV6-2 or TRBV6-3 and TRBJ2-7, with TRBD1 as a possible D gene (6 bases). The CDR3 runs to 14 residues. Trimming shortened V by 4 bases and J by 4 bases, and 14 bases separated the two germline ends. Germline V gives CDR1 MNHEY, CDR2 SVGEGT. The CDR3 region is CASSSQTGNYEQYF. DNA of the CDR3: TGTGCCAGCAGTTCACAAACAGGGAATTACGAGCAGTACTTC.

CDR3 region: CASSLQGMAGANVLTF. CDR3 nucleotides: TGTGCCAGCAGCTTGCAGGGGATGGCTGGGGCCAACGTCCTGACTTTC. The chain has TRBV5-4 and TRBJ2-6; tentative D call: TRBD1 (6 bases). Germline V lookup: CDR1 SGHNT, CDR2 YYREEE (reference sequence). CDR3 length: 16 amino acids. The V and J ends lost 1 base and 2 bases respectively, with 10 bases between them.

The chain combines TRBV3-1 (or the pseudogene TRBV3-2) with TRBJ2-7; D call uncertain. Trimming took 2 bases from V and 6 from J, leaving 14 bases between them. The CDR3 sequence is 14 residues long. Germline CDR1 LGHDT, CDR2 YNNKEL (reference sequence). CDR3 nucleotides: TGTGCCAGCAGCCAAAGCTCAGAACGCGGCGAGCAGTACTTC. Protein: CASSQSSERGEQYF.